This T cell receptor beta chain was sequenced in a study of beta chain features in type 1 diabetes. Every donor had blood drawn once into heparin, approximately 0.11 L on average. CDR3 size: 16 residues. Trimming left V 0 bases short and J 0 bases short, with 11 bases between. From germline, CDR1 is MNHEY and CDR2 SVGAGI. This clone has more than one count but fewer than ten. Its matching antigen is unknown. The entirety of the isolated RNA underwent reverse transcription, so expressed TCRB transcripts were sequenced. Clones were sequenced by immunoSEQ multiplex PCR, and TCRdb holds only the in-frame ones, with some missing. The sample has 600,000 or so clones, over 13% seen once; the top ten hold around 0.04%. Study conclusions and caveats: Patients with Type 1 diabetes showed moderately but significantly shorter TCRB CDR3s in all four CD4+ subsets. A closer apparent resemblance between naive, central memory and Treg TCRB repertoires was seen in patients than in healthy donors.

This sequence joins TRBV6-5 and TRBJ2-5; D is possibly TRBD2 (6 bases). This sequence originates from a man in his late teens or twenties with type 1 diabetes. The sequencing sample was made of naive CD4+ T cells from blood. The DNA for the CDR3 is TGTGCCAGCAGTTACTCTGGGCTAGCGTACCAAGAGACCCAGTACTTC. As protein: CASSYSGLAYQETQYF.